The TCR beta chain described here comes from a study of blood T cell repertoires in COVID-19. Study information: The cDNA or gDNA used as material had been derived from T cells, B-cell-depleted T cells, or PBMCs.

Clones were sequenced by immunoSEQ multiplex PCR, and TCRdb holds only the in-frame ones, with some missing. The sample shows fewer than 350,000 clones, 87% of them seen only once. Germline assignment: CDR1 SGHAT and CDR2 FQNNGV. V lost 3 bases to trimming and J lost 9 bases; unmatched junction nucleotides: 2. The CDR3 sequence is 14 residues long. Participants came from roughly 25 US areas, aged about 18 to 90 years. Participants were placed into cohorts based on the clinical history they reported. The sample taken for sequencing was PBMCs or T cells enriched from blood (not recorded which). The J gene is TRBJ2-1, the V gene TRBV11-2, with 13 nucleotides matching TRBD2. The origin of this receptor is a woman between 35 and 50 years old who had recovered from COVID-19. In DNA form, the CDR3 reads TGTGCCAGCAGCTTGGGACTAGCGGGACTTGAGCAGTTCTTC. This encodes CASSLGLAGLEQFF.